Detailed here is one T cell receptor beta chain. Its specificity is unknown. This record comes from a study of shared clonotypes between healthy human individuals. Findings and limits, study-wide: Naive subsets generally exceeded memory subsets in estimated richness.

Clones were sequenced by immunoSEQ multiplex PCR, and TCRdb holds only the in-frame ones, with some missing. The sample shows some 1.4 million clones, 95% to 97% of them seen only once. Trimming removed 4 bases at V and 2 bases at J, with 17 bases between. Looked up from germline, CDR1 is MNHNS and CDR2 is SASEGT. The CDR3 is made up of 17 amino acids. This sequence joins TRBV6-1 and TRBJ2-2; no firm D call. The TCR comes from a young man in good health. Sequencing was performed on naive CD4+ T cells sorted from blood. As for subset: CD45RA+ positively selected. The CDR3 here is CASSGTSPFLNTGELFF. The CDR3 DNA reads TGTGCCAGCAGTGGGACCTCGCCATTTCTAAACACCGGGGAGCTGTTTTTT.